The 29 T cell receptor beta chains below were found in one sample sequenced in a study of CD4 T cells in relation to SARS-CoV-2 and coronaviruses. The table came from immunoSEQ multiplex PCR; TCRdb's copy has only in-frame clones and leaves some out. The sample lists tens of thousands of clones; over 70% were seen once. Antigens of these TCRs are unknown. The sample was memory CD4+ T cells from PBMCs, cultured in vitro. The receptors derive from an adult with COVID-19.

The rearrangement uses TRBV11-1 and TRBJ1-1; D ambiguous. Germline values: CDR1 SGHAT, CDR2 FQDESV (reference sequence). The CDR3 consists of 13 residues. The germline V and J ends were trimmed by 1 base and 1 base, with 4 bases remaining between them. CDR3 residues: CASSLEENTEAFF. Written as DNA, the CDR3 is TGTGCCAGCAGCTTAGAGGAGAACACTGAAGCTTTCTTT.

The J gene is TRBJ2-1, the V gene TRBV5-4; the match to TRBD1 covers 8 bases. The J segment lost 6 bases and the V segment lost 5 bases, leaving 10 bases of the junction unmatched. The CDR3 has 15 residues. Per the germline V gene, CDR1 is SGHNT and CDR2 is YYREEE (reference sequence). In DNA, the CDR3 is TGTGCCAGCAGTCCGGGGCAGGGGGCGTTCAATGAGCAGTTCTTC. Translation gives CASSPGQGAFNEQFF.

This clone was detected a few times. The chain recombines TRBV7-9 with TRBJ2-3; TRBD2 matches 7 bases. V shed 4 bases and J 1 base; nucleotides not matched to a gene: 2. The CDR3 totals 14 residues. CDR1 is SEHNR and CDR2 is FQNEAQ in the germline V gene (reference sequence). CDR3 nucleotide sequence: TGTGCCAGCAGCTACGCGGGGGGCACAGATACGCAGTATTTT. This gives the protein CASSYAGGTDTQYF.

J is TRBJ2-3 and V is TRBV5-1; 12 bases fit TRBD2. V was clipped by 4 bases and J by 0 bases; unmatched bases: 9. The CDR3 is 18 amino acids. Germline-derived CDR1 and CDR2 are SGHRS and YFSETQ. CDR3 residues: CASSPRRTSGISTDTQYF. The CDR3 nucleotides read TGCGCCAGCAGCCCCCGTCGGACTAGCGGGATTAGCACAGATACGCAGTATTTT.

This chain joins TRBV21-1 and TRBJ2-4. TRBV21-1 is deemed a pseudogene. This CDR3 spans 15 amino acids. The CDR3: CASSKIGPPGGIQYF. The CDR3 nucleotides are TGTGCCAGCAGCAAAATAGGGCCGCCTGGGGGCATTCAGTACTTC.

There are a few counts of this clone. V usage is TRBV7-8 and J usage is TRBJ1-5, with 7 bases lining up with TRBD1. The CDR3 is made up of 15 amino acids. Looked up from germline, CDR1 is SGHVS and CDR2 is FQNEAQ. V lost 5 bases, J lost 7 bases, and 11 bases stayed unmatched. The CDR3 reads CASSLSGQVGQPQHF. CDR3 bases: TGTGCCAGCAGCCTTAGCGGACAGGTGGGACAGCCCCAGCATTTT.

The V gene is TRBV3-1 (or the pseudogene TRBV3-2), the J gene TRBJ2-7; D not certain. CDR1 is LGHDT and CDR2 is YNNKEL in the germline V gene (reference sequence). This CDR3 is 12 amino acids long. Trimming stripped 3 bases from V and 1 base from J, with 4 bases between. The CDR3 nucleotides read TGTGCCAGCAGCCACTCTTCCTACGAGCAGTACTTC. As protein: CASSHSSYEQYF.

This clone has only one observation. Other DNA sequences in the same sample also yield this CDR3. The chain carries TRBV6-2 or TRBV6-3 and TRBJ2-7; D is perhaps TRBD1 or TRBD2 (5 bases each). Trimming pared 3 bases from V and 6 bases from J, leaving 9 bases between. Germline V gene lookup returns CDR1 MNHEY and CDR2 SVGEGT. This CDR3 comprises 12 residues. The CDR3 DNA is TGTGCCAGCAGTTATGGGGGTTTCGAGCAGTACTTC. Residues: CASSYGGFEQYF.

This clone occurred a few times. The chain has TRBV30 and TRBJ2-7, with D tentatively TRBD2 (5 bases). CDR1 is GTSNPN and CDR2 is SVGIG in the germline V gene (reference sequence). The V and J ends lost 4 bases and 6 bases respectively, with 13 bases between them. The CDR3 covers 12 residues. DNA for the CDR3: TGTGCCTGGAATCCCCTAGCATCCGAGCAGTACTTC. This translates into CAWNPLASEQYF.

The chain has TRBV29-1 and TRBJ2-2; TRBD2 aligns across 10 bases. The CDR3 consists of 14 residues. Germline CDR1 SQVTM, CDR2 ANQGSEA. J gave up 3 bases and V 2 bases, and 0 bases lay outside the gene matches. The CDR3 here is CSVESGRDTGELFF. The CDR3 region has the DNA TGCAGCGTTGAAAGCGGGAGGGACACCGGGGAGCTGTTTTTT.

The V call is TRBV28, the J call TRBJ1-6; maybe TRBD1 (5 bases). This CDR3 spans 19 amino acids. Germline loops: CDR1 MDHEN, CDR2 SYDVKM. V dropped 3 bases and J dropped 10 bases, with 28 bases sitting between them. The DNA for the CDR3 is TGTGCCAGCAGTTTCGGGGGGGGACGCCTACAATTGGGGTTCTCACCCCTCCACTTT. It translates to CASSFGGGRLQLGFSPLHF. Full variable domain (rest looked up from reference TRBV28 and TRBJ1-6): DVKVTQSSRYLVKRTGEKVFLECVQDMDHENMFWYRQDPGLGLRLIYFSYDVKMKEKGDIPEGYSVSREKKERFSLILESASTNQTSMYLCASSFGGGRLQLGFSPLHFGNGTRLTVT.

The chain uses TRBV7-7 and TRBJ2-1; D may be TRBD1 or TRBD2 (5 bases each). Trimming pared 1 base from V and 6 bases from J, leaving 7 bases between. CDR3 length: 13 residues. CDR1 SSHAT and CDR2 FNYEAQ come from the germline V gene (reference sequence). The CDR3: CASSLGGSNEQFF. As DNA, the CDR3 is TGTGCCAGCAGCTTAGGGGGGTCCAATGAGCAGTTCTTC. The complete variable domain, with remaining parts taken from reference TRBV7-7 and TRBJ2-1, reads GAGVSQSPRYKVTKRGQDVTLRCDPISSHATLYWYQQALGQGPEFLTYFNYEAQPDKSGLPSDRFSAERPEGSISTLTIQRTEQRDSAMYRCASSLGGSNEQFFGPGTRLTVL.

In its sample, this clone was seen a few times. The chain employs TRBV4-1 and TRBJ1-1, with a weak D call TRBD1 (5 bases). The CDR3 runs to 17 residues. V was cut by 2 bases and J by 6 bases, with 22 bases left in between. The V gene's germline CDR1 is MGHRA and CDR2 YSYEKL. The CDR3 protein is CASSQPYNYDSDSEAFF. The CDR3 nucleotides are TGCGCCAGCAGCCAACCCTACAATTACGACAGCGACTCTGAAGCTTTCTTT.

This chain uses TRBV7-2 with TRBJ2-2, with 12 bases that match TRBD2. The CDR3 sequence is 15 residues long. Germline assignment: CDR1 SGHTA and CDR2 FQGNSA. With 5 bases clipped from V and 8 bases from J, the junction kept 6 bases outside the gene matches. CDR3 residues: CASSKTSGSDGELFF. The CDR3 DNA reads as TGTGCCAGCAGCAAGACTAGCGGGAGTGATGGGGAGCTGTTTTTT.

The rearrangement joins TRBV21-1 to TRBJ1-1. TRBV21-1 is annotated as a pseudogene. The CDR3 covers 14 residues. The DNA for the CDR3 is TGTGCCAGCAGCAAATGGTACGGGGCCACTGAAGCTTTCTTT. Translating gives CASSKWYGATEAFF.

This sequence joins TRBV5-4 and TRBJ2-3; tentative D call: TRBD2 (5 bases). CDR3 length: 15 amino acids. Germline lookup yields CDR1 SGHNT and CDR2 YYREEE (reference sequence). Trimming cost V 0 bases and J 5 bases, with 13 bases left between them. Here the CDR3 DNA reads TGTGCCAGCAGCTTGGCCACGGGAACGGGAGATACGCAGTATTTT. Protein: CASSLATGTGDTQYF.

The CDR3 nucleotides are TGTGCCTGGAGTTATGGGGAACCTAATGAAAAACTGTTTTTT. Translation gives CAWSYGEPNEKLFF. This rearrangement joins TRBV30 to TRBJ1-4; D gene unclear. The germline gives CDR1 GTSNPN, CDR2 SVGIG (reference sequence). V shed 2 bases and J shed 3 bases, with 10 bases lying between them. The CDR3 contains 14 residues.

The chain couples TRBV19 to TRBJ1-4; D is uncertain. CDR1 and CDR2 (germline): LNHDA, SQIVND (reference sequence). Trimming left V 1 base short and J 6 bases short, with 12 bases between. This CDR3 is 15 amino acids long. CDR3 region: CASSIVRRVHEKLFF. CDR3 nucleotide sequence: TGTGCCAGTAGTATAGTCCGCAGAGTGCATGAAAAACTGTTTTTT. Looking up the rest from reference TRBV19 and TRBJ1-4 gives the full variable domain: DGGITQSPKYLFRKEGQNVTLSCEQNLNHDAMYWYRQDPGQGLRLIYYSQIVNDFQKGDIAEGYSVSREKKESFPLTVTSAQKNPTAFYLCASSIVRRVHEKLFFGSGTQLSVL.

This chain links TRBV19 with TRBJ2-5; 9 bases match TRBD1. Germline loops: CDR1 LNHDA, CDR2 SQIVND (reference sequence). This CDR3 is built from 16 residues. Trimming at V came to 4 bases and at J to 6 bases, leaving 12 bases not matched to a gene. The CDR3 protein is CASSKDRDRAGKTQYF. The DNA of the CDR3 is TGTGCCAGTAGTAAAGACCGGGACAGGGCGGGAAAGACCCAGTACTTC.

V and J are TRBV6-5 and TRBJ2-3; D call uncertain. The germline V gene has CDR1 MNHEY and CDR2 SVGAGI. Trimming removed 7 bases at V and 5 bases at J, with 13 bases between. This CDR3 is built from 13 residues. CDR3 region: CASMITMQDTQYF. CDR3 bases: TGTGCCAGCATGATTACTATGCAAGATACGCAGTATTTT.

The V and J genes are TRBV2 and TRBJ2-1, with 7 nucleotides matching TRBD2. Germline CDR1 SNHLY, CDR2 FYNNEI. CDR3 length: 14 residues. The V segment lost 7 bases and the J segment 3 bases; nucleotides outside the gene matches: 6. The CDR3 here is CASMAGVGYNEQFF. CDR3 sequence (DNA): TGTGCCAGCATGGCGGGAGTGGGCTACAATGAGCAGTTCTTC.

This chain joins TRBV28 and TRBJ2-7, with D perhaps assigned TRBD1 or TRBD2 (5 bases each). From germline, CDR1 is MDHEN and CDR2 SYDVKM. The CDR3 contains 13 residues. With 6 bases removed from V and 4 bases from J, the gap between germline ends came to 13 bases. The chain's CDR3 is CASRSGTEYEQYF. The CDR3 DNA sequence: TGTGCCAGCAGGTCCGGGACGGAATACGAGCAGTACTTC.

This chain links TRBV27 with TRBJ2-1; D is undetermined. Germline V gene sequence: CDR1 MNHEY, CDR2 SMNVEV (reference sequence). Trimming removed 3 bases at V and 6 bases at J, with 12 bases between. The CDR3 contains 14 residues. As DNA, the CDR3 is TGTGCCAGCAGTTTTCGAACCGCCTCCAATGAGCAGTTCTTC. Protein: CASSFRTASNEQFF.

The gene calls are TRBV18 and TRBJ1-1; TRBD1 aligns across 7 bases. V dropped 2 bases and J dropped 2; count of bases not matched to a gene: 5. This CDR3 is 15 amino acids long. The V gene's germline CDR1 is KGHSH and CDR2 LQKENI. CDR3 sequence reads: CASSPGQAINTEAFF. In DNA form, the CDR3 reads TGTGCCAGCTCACCAGGACAGGCCATAAACACTGAAGCTTTCTTT.

The chain links TRBV27 to TRBJ2-3; a weak D match, TRBD1 (5 bases). This CDR3 is built from 13 residues. Germline CDR1 MNHEY, CDR2 SMNVEV (reference sequence). Trimming cost V 7 bases and J 2 bases, with 10 bases left between them. The CDR3: CASNNRNTDTQYF. Written as DNA, the CDR3 is TGTGCCAGCAATAACAGGAACACAGATACGCAGTATTTT.

The V call is TRBV3-1 (or the pseudogene TRBV3-2), the J call TRBJ2-7, with TRBD2 as a possible D gene (7 bases). Trimming left V 4 bases short and J 4 bases short, with 17 bases between. There are 15 residues in the CDR3. CDR1 LGHDT and CDR2 YNNKEL come from the germline V gene (reference sequence). CDR3 sequence reads: CASSPLGGRGYEQYF. In DNA form, the CDR3 reads TGTGCCAGCAGCCCCCTGGGGGGGCGGGGGTACGAGCAGTACTTC.

The chain links TRBV18 to TRBJ2-3; 7 bases are shared with TRBD2. Germline-derived CDR1 and CDR2 are KGHSH and LQKENI. With V trimmed by 3 bases and J by 9 bases, 9 bases remained unmatched. CDR3 length equals 14 residues. In DNA form, the CDR3 reads TGTGCCAGCTCACCTGGAGAGTCGCGGGGGACGCAGTATTTT. Amino acid sequence: CASSPGESRGTQYF. The full variable domain, its missing parts supplied by reference TRBV18 and TRBJ2-3, is NAGVMQNPRHLVRRRGQEARLRCSPMKGHSHVYWYRQLPEEGLKFMVYLQKENIIDESGMPKERFSAEFPKEGPSILRIQQVVRGDSAAYFCASSPGESRGTQYFGPGTRLTVL.

The chain employs TRBV3-1 (or the pseudogene TRBV3-2) and TRBJ2-1, with a tentative D call TRBD2 (6 bases). Germline values: CDR1 LGHDT, CDR2 YNNKEL (reference sequence). Trimming took 2 bases from V and 2 from J, leaving 16 bases between them. This CDR3 has 17 residues. The CDR3 bases are TGTGCCAGCAGCCAATTCTGGAGGGAGCGGACCTACAATGAGCAGTTCTTC. Translation gives CASSQFWRERTYNEQFF.

CDR3 loop: CASSEFLAGGQETQYF. The CDR3 DNA sequence: TGTGCCAGCAGTGAGTTCTTAGCGGGAGGGCAAGAGACCCAGTACTTC. The chain couples TRBV2 to TRBJ2-5, with 11 bases lining up with TRBD2. CDR3 length equals 16 residues. V lost 3 bases to trimming and J lost 2 bases; unmatched junction nucleotides: 5. The germline CDR1 and CDR2 sequences are SNHLY and FYNNEI. Full variable domain (missing parts from reference TRBV2 and TRBJ2-5): EPEVTQTPSHQVTQMGQEVILRCVPISNHLYFYWYRQILGQKVEFLVSFYNNEISEKSEIFDDQFSVERPDGSNFTLKIRSTKLEDSAMYFCASSEFLAGGQETQYFGPGTRLLVL.